This is a list of T cell receptor beta chains from one sample in a study of shared clonotypes between healthy human individuals. The data were produced by immunoSEQ multiplex PCR, yet TCRdb's version contains in-frame clones alone and is incomplete. This sample has approximately 2.4 million clones, with approximately 96% found just once. Sequencing used naive CD4+ T cells sorted from blood. The receptors come from a man aged 18 to 30 in good health. CDR3s include the opening cysteine and the closing phenylalanine or tryptophan. The order of the fields is CDR3 length, J gene, V gene, D gene, clone size, CDR3 DNA, CDR3 protein. D genes are given only for firm matches. Rows give clone size only sometimes, using once, few, many, or a class for an expanded clone.

len: 16; j_gene: TRBJ1-6; v_gene: TRBV30; d_gene: .; abundance: .; CDR3nt: TGTGCCTGGGGGGGACTCCCCGGGAACGATAATTCACCCCTCCACTTT; CDR3aa: CAWGGLPGNDNSPLHF
len: 16; j_gene: TRBJ1-1; v_gene: TRBV5-1; d_gene: .; abundance: once; CDR3nt: TGCGCCAGCAGCCCCGGGACCATAACGCTGAACACTGAAGCTTTCTTT; CDR3aa: CASSPGTITLNTEAFF
len: 14; j_gene: TRBJ1-3; v_gene: TRBV5-6; d_gene: .; abundance: .; CDR3nt: TGTGCCAGCAGCCCCTGGGCCGAGGGGAACACCATATATTTT; CDR3aa: CASSPWAEGNTIYF
len: 14; j_gene: TRBJ1-1; v_gene: TRBV7-2; d_gene: .; abundance: .; CDR3nt: TGTGCCAGCAGCTTATACGGGCGGAACACTGAAGCTTTCTTT; CDR3aa: CASSLYGRNTEAFF
len: 12; j_gene: TRBJ2-2; v_gene: TRBV7-2; d_gene: .; abundance: .; CDR3nt: TGTGCCAGCAGCTTGGCTCTCGGGGAGCTGTTTTTT; CDR3aa: CASSLALGELFF
len: 15; j_gene: TRBJ1-4; v_gene: TRBV7-9; d_gene: .; abundance: .; CDR3nt: TGTGCCAGCAGCTTAGTAACCGGGGGCAGTGAAAAACTGTTTTTT; CDR3aa: CASSLVTGGSEKLFF
len: 15; j_gene: TRBJ1-1; v_gene: TRBV5-4; d_gene: .; abundance: .; CDR3nt: TGTGCCAGCAGCCCGACCCGACAGGATAACACTGAAGCTTTCTTT; CDR3aa: CASSPTRQDNTEAFF
len: 15; j_gene: TRBJ2-1; v_gene: TRBV25-1; d_gene: TRBD2; abundance: .; CDR3nt: TGTGCCAGCAGGCCCCCGCGGGGGGCTCCCAATGAGCAGTTCTTC; CDR3aa: CASRPPRGAPNEQFF
len: 16; j_gene: TRBJ2-7; v_gene: TRBV6-1; d_gene: TRBD1; abundance: .; CDR3nt: TGTGCCAGCAGTGAAAGGGGACAGGGGAGGTCCTACGAGCAGTACTTC; CDR3aa: CASSERGQGRSYEQYF
len: 14; j_gene: TRBJ2-1; v_gene: TRBV19; d_gene: .; abundance: .; CDR3nt: TGTGCCAGTAGTATTGGGGCCCGGAGCGATGAGCAGTTCTTC; CDR3aa: CASSIGARSDEQFF
len: 13; j_gene: TRBJ2-1; v_gene: TRBV7-9; d_gene: .; abundance: .; CDR3nt: TGTGCCAGCCTCAGGGGGGGATACAATGAGCAGTTCTTC; CDR3aa: CASLRGGYNEQFF
len: 15; j_gene: TRBJ2-5; v_gene: TRBV7-2; d_gene: .; abundance: .; CDR3nt: TGTGCCAGCAGCTCCTTCAGCCGGGGCCAAGAGACCCAGTACTTC; CDR3aa: CASSSFSRGQETQYF
len: 15; j_gene: TRBJ2-5; v_gene: TRBV7-2; d_gene: .; abundance: .; CDR3nt: TGTGCCAGCAGCTCATTGGACAGCCGCCAAGAGACCCAGTACTTC; CDR3aa: CASSSLDSRQETQYF
len: 14; j_gene: TRBJ2-3; v_gene: TRBV6-5; d_gene: TRBD2; abundance: .; CDR3nt: TGTGCCAGCAGAGCGGGGGGGAGCACAGATACGCAGTATTTT; CDR3aa: CASRAGGSTDTQYF
len: 14; j_gene: TRBJ2-1; v_gene: TRBV5-1; d_gene: .; abundance: .; CDR3nt: TGCGCCAGCAGCCCCGGCGGCACCTACAATGAGCAGTTCTTC; CDR3aa: CASSPGGTYNEQFF
len: 13; j_gene: TRBJ2-7; v_gene: TRBV5-1; d_gene: .; abundance: .; CDR3nt: TGCGCCAGCAGCGCGGACAGCTTATACGAGCAGTACTTC; CDR3aa: CASSADSLYEQYF
len: 13; j_gene: TRBJ1-5; v_gene: TRBV5-1; d_gene: .; abundance: .; CDR3nt: TGCGCCAGCAGCCTCGACATCGATCAGCCCCAGCATTTT; CDR3aa: CASSLDIDQPQHF
len: 15; j_gene: TRBJ2-3; v_gene: TRBV15; d_gene: TRBD2; abundance: .; CDR3nt: TGTGCCACCAGTCGTGCGGGAGCGCTCGCAGATACGCAGTATTTT; CDR3aa: CATSRAGALADTQYF
len: 13; j_gene: TRBJ2-3; v_gene: TRBV29-1; d_gene: .; abundance: .; CDR3nt: TGCAGCGTTGTCGCTGACCTGGGAGATACGCAGTATTTT; CDR3aa: CSVVADLGDTQYF
len: 11; j_gene: TRBJ1-3; v_gene: TRBV5-5; d_gene: .; abundance: once; CDR3nt: TGTGCCAGCAGCTTGGAGAACACCATATATTTT; CDR3aa: CASSLENTIYF
len: 14; j_gene: TRBJ2-7; v_gene: TRBV7-9; d_gene: .; abundance: .; CDR3nt: TGTGCCAGCAGCCAAGCGGACGGATCCTACGAGCAGTACTTC; CDR3aa: CASSQADGSYEQYF
len: 13; j_gene: TRBJ2-1; v_gene: TRBV12-5; d_gene: .; abundance: .; CDR3nt: TGTGCTAGTGGTAGAGGTTCCTACAATGAGCAGTTCTTC; CDR3aa: CASGRGSYNEQFF
len: 14; j_gene: TRBJ2-7; v_gene: TRBV9; d_gene: .; abundance: .; CDR3nt: TGTGCCAGCAGCGCTACGACAGCCACCTACGAGCAGTACTTC; CDR3aa: CASSATTATYEQYF
len: 17; j_gene: TRBJ2-6; v_gene: TRBV5-4; d_gene: .; abundance: .; CDR3nt: TGTGCCAGCAGCGCCTGGAGTCTTAGTAAGGTGGCCAACGTCCTGACTTTC; CDR3aa: CASSAWSLSKVANVLTF
len: 14; j_gene: TRBJ2-4; v_gene: TRBV2; d_gene: .; abundance: .; CDR3nt: TGTGCCAGCAGGGACTCCGGGCAGGGACGAATTCAGTACTTC; CDR3aa: CASRDSGQGRIQYF
len: 15; j_gene: TRBJ2-3; v_gene: TRBV2; d_gene: .; abundance: .; CDR3nt: TGTGCCAGCAGTGAGCGGGGCCGTTTGACAGATACGCAGTATTTT; CDR3aa: CASSERGRLTDTQYF
len: 16; j_gene: TRBJ2-5; v_gene: TRBV7-2; d_gene: .; abundance: .; CDR3nt: TGTGCCAGCAGCTTAGTAGGGGGGGCGATCCAAGAGACCCAGTACTTC; CDR3aa: CASSLVGGAIQETQYF
len: 11; j_gene: TRBJ1-2; v_gene: TRBV30; d_gene: .; abundance: .; CDR3nt: TGTGCCTGGAGTGACCGGACGGCGCTTACCTTC; CDR3aa: CAWSDRTALTF
len: 17; j_gene: TRBJ1-6; v_gene: TRBV9; d_gene: .; abundance: .; CDR3nt: TGTGCCAGCAGCGTAGATGGGGGGAACTCCTATAATTCACCCCTCCACTTT; CDR3aa: CASSVDGGNSYNSPLHF
len: 14; j_gene: TRBJ1-6; v_gene: TRBV6-1; d_gene: .; abundance: .; CDR3nt: TGTGCCAGCACCCCGGTACAGGGAACTTCACCCCTCCACTTT; CDR3aa: CASTPVQGTSPLHF
len: 15; j_gene: TRBJ2-2; v_gene: TRBV9; d_gene: TRBD2; abundance: .; CDR3nt: TGTGCCAGCAGGGCTAGCGGGGGGGCCCCCGGGGAGCTGTTTTTT; CDR3aa: CASRASGGAPGELFF
len: 15; j_gene: TRBJ2-7; v_gene: TRBV29-1; d_gene: TRBD1; abundance: .; CDR3nt: TGCAGCGTTCGATCAGGGGGTGACGTGGCTTACGAGCAGTACTTC; CDR3aa: CSVRSGGDVAYEQYF
len: 17; j_gene: TRBJ1-1; v_gene: TRBV5-1; d_gene: TRBD1; abundance: .; CDR3nt: TGCGCCAGCAGCCGGGAAGGGGGCTGGGAAGGGAACACTGAAGCTTTCTTT; CDR3aa: CASSREGGWEGNTEAFF
len: 12; j_gene: TRBJ2-5; v_gene: TRBV11-2; d_gene: .; abundance: .; CDR3nt: TGTGCCAGCAGCTTAGTTTTTGAGACCCAGTACTTC; CDR3aa: CASSLVFETQYF
len: 16; j_gene: TRBJ2-1; v_gene: TRBV18; d_gene: .; abundance: .; CDR3nt: TGTGCCAGCTCCCCCATGGAGGCATCCCTGGAGAATGAGCAGTTCTTC; CDR3aa: CASSPMEASLENEQFF
len: 13; j_gene: TRBJ2-1; v_gene: TRBV28; d_gene: TRBD2; abundance: .; CDR3nt: TGTGCCAGCGGGGGGGTTTCCTACAATGAGCAGTTCTTC; CDR3aa: CASGGVSYNEQFF
len: 13; j_gene: TRBJ1-1; v_gene: TRBV27; d_gene: .; abundance: once; CDR3nt: TGTGCCAGCAGTTTTCGGCAGAACACTGAAGCTTTCTTT; CDR3aa: CASSFRQNTEAFF
len: 12; j_gene: TRBJ2-1; v_gene: TRBV2; d_gene: .; abundance: once; CDR3nt: TGTGCCAGTATCACCCGGGACAATGAGCAGTTCTTC; CDR3aa: CASITRDNEQFF
len: 15; j_gene: TRBJ2-2; v_gene: TRBV30; d_gene: .; abundance: .; CDR3nt: TGTGCCTGTCCGCGGGTTCTCCCGAACACCGGGGAGCTGTTTTTT; CDR3aa: CACPRVLPNTGELFF
len: 17; j_gene: TRBJ1-4; v_gene: TRBV19; d_gene: .; abundance: .; CDR3nt: TGTGCCAGTAGTAGCCCGGGCTCTGGCCAGAAAAATGAAAAACTGTTTTTT; CDR3aa: CASSSPGSGQKNEKLFF
len: 16; j_gene: TRBJ2-7; v_gene: TRBV7-8; d_gene: .; abundance: .; CDR3nt: TGTGCCAGCAGCTCTAATGGAGGAGGGGTTCCCTACGAGCAGTACTTC; CDR3aa: CASSSNGGGVPYEQYF
len: 13; j_gene: TRBJ2-1; v_gene: TRBV30; d_gene: .; abundance: .; CDR3nt: TGTGCCTGGAGCGTAGGGGGGGCCAATGAGCAGTTCTTC; CDR3aa: CAWSVGGANEQFF
len: 14; j_gene: TRBJ1-4; v_gene: TRBV19; d_gene: .; abundance: .; CDR3nt: TGTGCCAGTAGTTCGGGTAGCTTATCTGAAAAACTGTTTTTT; CDR3aa: CASSSGSLSEKLFF
len: 15; j_gene: TRBJ1-1; v_gene: TRBV9; d_gene: .; abundance: .; CDR3nt: TGTGCCAGCAGCCCATCGGGGACGGGGAACACTGAAGCTTTCTTT; CDR3aa: CASSPSGTGNTEAFF
len: 15; j_gene: TRBJ1-4; v_gene: TRBV7-2; d_gene: .; abundance: .; CDR3nt: TGTGCCAGCAGCTTAATGGCCGTAGGGGATGAAAAACTGTTTTTT; CDR3aa: CASSLMAVGDEKLFF
len: 12; j_gene: TRBJ2-7; v_gene: TRBV7-2; d_gene: .; abundance: .; CDR3nt: TGTGCCAGCAGCCTATCCCCCTACGAGCAGTACTTC; CDR3aa: CASSLSPYEQYF
len: 15; j_gene: TRBJ2-1; v_gene: TRBV5-1; d_gene: TRBD2; abundance: .; CDR3nt: TGCGCCAGCAGCCCGCTCGGGACTAGTAACAATGAGCAGTTCTTC; CDR3aa: CASSPLGTSNNEQFF
len: 11; j_gene: TRBJ2-3; v_gene: TRBV5-1; d_gene: .; abundance: .; CDR3nt: TGCGCCAGCAGCTCCACGGATACGCAGTATTTT; CDR3aa: CASSSTDTQYF
len: 16; j_gene: TRBJ1-1; v_gene: TRBV6-6; d_gene: TRBD1; abundance: .; CDR3nt: TGTGCCAGCAGCTTACCCCCCGACAGGGGTAACACTGAAGCTTTCTTT; CDR3aa: CASSLPPDRGNTEAFF
len: 17; j_gene: TRBJ2-7; v_gene: TRBV18; d_gene: TRBD2; abundance: once; CDR3nt: TGTGCCAGCTCACCACTTCTGACTAGCGGGAGGGTGGACGAGCAGTACTTC; CDR3aa: CASSPLLTSGRVDEQYF